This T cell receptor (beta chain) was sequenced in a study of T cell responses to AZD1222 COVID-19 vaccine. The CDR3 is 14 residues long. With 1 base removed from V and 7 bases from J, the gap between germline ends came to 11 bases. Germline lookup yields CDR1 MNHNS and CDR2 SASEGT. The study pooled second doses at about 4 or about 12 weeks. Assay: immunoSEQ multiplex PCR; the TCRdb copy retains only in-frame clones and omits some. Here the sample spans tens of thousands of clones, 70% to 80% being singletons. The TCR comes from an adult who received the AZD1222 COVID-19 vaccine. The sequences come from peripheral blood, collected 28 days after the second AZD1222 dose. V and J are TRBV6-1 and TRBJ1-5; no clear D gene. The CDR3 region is CASSEVLGEQPQHF. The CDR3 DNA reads TGTGCCAGCAGTGAAGTGTTGGGTGAGCAGCCCCAGCATTTT.